A selection of T cell receptor beta chains follows, all from one sample in a study of naive and memory T cell subsets. TCRdb re-analysed the 5' RACE reads in MiXCR, keeping a single row per CDR3 protein. The data contain about 48,000 distinct CDR3 sequences, approximately 4.5% of them singletons. These receptors were collected from a female donor in good health. Both conserved end residues are part of each CDR3. The order of the fields is CDR3 length, V gene, D gene, J gene, clone size, CDR3 DNA, CDR3 protein. The D gene is left open where the match is weak. Clone sizes are given selectively: once, few, many, or a class where the clone is expanded.

>14|TRBV14|-|TRBJ2-1|many
TGTGCCAGCAGCCCGGATCACTCCTACAATGAGCAGTTCTTC
CASSPDHSYNEQFF
>15|TRBV12-3/TRBV12-4|-|TRBJ2-3|many
TGTGCCAGCAGCCGGGACGGACTACGGGGAGATACGCAGTATTTT
CASSRDGLRGDTQYF
>13|TRBV7-9|-|TRBJ2-6|many
TGTGCCAGCAGCCCCGCTGGGGCCAACGTCCTGACTTTC
CASSPAGANVLTF
>16|TRBV12-3/TRBV12-4|TRBD2|TRBJ2-5|many
TGTGCCAGCAGTTTAGCTCTAGCGGGAGGTGGAGAGACCCAGTACTTC
CASSLALAGGGETQYF
>16|TRBV6-5|-|TRBJ1-1|many
TGTGCCAGCAGTTTCCTCAGGGTCGGGGTGAACACTGAAGCTTTCTTT
CASSFLRVGVNTEAFF
>10|TRBV7-9|-|TRBJ2-3|many
TGTGCCAGCAGGGGGTACGCGCAGTATTTT
CASRGYAQYF
>15|TRBV29-1|-|TRBJ1-2|many
TGCAGCGTTGAAGCCATCGGAGCAGGGAACTATGGCTACACCTTC
CSVEAIGAGNYGYTF
>17|TRBV7-2|-|TRBJ2-1|-
TGTGCCAGCAGCTCTGTCGGGACTCCCCGATCCTACAATGAGCAGTTCTTC
CASSSVGTPRSYNEQFF
>14|TRBV6-6|-|TRBJ1-4|many
TGTGCCAGCAGCTCTAGACAGGCTAATGAAAAACTGTTTTTT
CASSSRQANEKLFF
>16|TRBV6-6|-|TRBJ2-7|many
TGTGCCAGCAGTTACTCCCTTTTAGCGGTGACGTACGAGCAGTACTTC
CASSYSLLAVTYEQYF
>12|TRBV20-1|-|TRBJ1-5|many
TGCAGTGCTAGACAGGTCAATCAGCCCCAGCATTTT
CSARQVNQPQHF
>12|TRBV6-2/TRBV6-3|-|TRBJ2-7|-
TGTGCCAGCAGTTACGTCCCATACGAGCAGTACTTC
CASSYVPYEQYF
>15|TRBV27|-|TRBJ2-1|-
TGTGACAGCAGTCGAACGGGGTACTCATACAATGAGCAGTTCTTC
CDSSRTGYSYNEQFF
>14|TRBV10-1|TRBD1|TRBJ2-2|many
TGCGCCAGCGGAGGACAGGGGGACACCGGGGAGCTGTTTTTT
CASGGQGDTGELFF
>15|TRBV7-2|-|TRBJ2-6|many
TGTGCCAGCAGCCTAGGCCGGCGTGGGGCCAACGTCCTGACTTTC
CASSLGRRGANVLTF
>15|TRBV7-9|-|TRBJ1-4|many
TGTGCCAGCAGCACTCAGACAGGCGTCGGTGAAAAACTGTTTTTT
CASSTQTGVGEKLFF
>19|TRBV7-9|TRBD2|TRBJ2-7|many
TGTGCCAGCAGCGCCTCCCTAGCGGGAGGGCTTTGGCGCTCCCTCGAGCAGTACTTC
CASSASLAGGLWRSLEQYF
>11|TRBV6-5|TRBD1|TRBJ1-1|many
TGTGCCAGCGGGACAGAGAACAAAGCTTTCTTT
CASGTENKAFF
>16|TRBV27|TRBD2|TRBJ2-1|many
TGTGCCAGCAGTTTCTCGGGCCTAGCGGGTTACAATGAGCAGTTCTTC
CASSFSGLAGYNEQFF
>15|TRBV5-1|TRBD2|TRBJ2-1|many
TGCGCCAGCAGCTTGGTGGGGGGGAGTTGGAATGAGCAGTTCTTC
CASSLVGGSWNEQFF
>16|TRBV19|TRBD1|TRBJ2-3|many
TGTGCCAGTAGTACGCAATCAGGGGGCAGGCAAGATACGCAGTATTTT
CASSTQSGGRQDTQYF
>15|TRBV20-1|TRBD2|TRBJ2-7|many
TGCAGTGCCAGTACCAAGAGCGGGATGTCCTACGAGCAGTACTTC
CSASTKSGMSYEQYF
>14|TRBV30|TRBD1|TRBJ2-7|-
TGTGCCTGGAATAAGGACAGGGAGGTGTACGAGCAGTACTTC
CAWNKDREVYEQYF
>15|TRBV6-5|-|TRBJ2-5|many
TGTGCCAGCAGTCCCGGGACCCACGCGCAAGAGACCCAGTACTTC
CASSPGTHAQETQYF
>13|TRBV11-2|-|TRBJ1-2|many
TGTGCCAGCAGCTTAAGGGGTAGTGGTGGCTACACCTTC
CASSLRGSGGYTF
>15|TRBV12-3/TRBV12-4|-|TRBJ2-7|-
TGTGCCAGCAGCCCCCCCGGGACACCCACCTACGAGCAGTACTTC
CASSPPGTPTYEQYF
>14|TRBV18|-|TRBJ2-4|many
TGTGCCAGCTCACCCGGCTCTATGGGGAACATTCAGTACTTC
CASSPGSMGNIQYF
>13|TRBV2|-|TRBJ1-2|many
TGTGCCAGCAGTCAGGGAACCGACTATGGCTACACCTTC
CASSQGTDYGYTF
>14|TRBV7-8|-|TRBJ1-1|-
TGTGCCAGCAGCTTAGGAGGTGGGAACACTGAAGCTTTCTTT
CASSLGGGNTEAFF
>12|TRBV7-9|-|TRBJ2-1|few
TGTGCCAGCAGCTTAGATGGAGGTGAGCAGTTCTTC
CASSLDGGEQFF
>13|TRBV30|-|TRBJ1-1|many
TGTGCCTGGAGTCCGACAGAGAACACTGAAGCTTTCTTT
CAWSPTENTEAFF
>15|TRBV5-4|TRBD2|TRBJ2-1|few
TGTGCCAGCAGCTTGGAGCGGGAATCCTACAATGAGCAGTTCTTC
CASSLERESYNEQFF
>12|TRBV25-1|-|TRBJ2-7|many
TGTGCCAGCAGTGAACAGGCCTACGAGCAGTACTTC
CASSEQAYEQYF
>14|TRBV28|-|TRBJ1-6|many
TGTGCCAGTGGGCCCGGGACGAGAAATTCACCCCTCCACTTT
CASGPGTRNSPLHF
>15|TRBV6-1|TRBD2|TRBJ2-2|many
TGTGCCAGCAGTGAAGCTAGCGGGAGCACCGGGGAGCTGTTTTTT
CASSEASGSTGELFF
>12|TRBV5-5|-|TRBJ2-2|few
TGTGCCAGCAGCCCGGGAACCGGGGAGCTGTTTTTT
CASSPGTGELFF
>13|TRBV5-1|-|TRBJ2-7|few
TGCGCCAGCAGCTACCAGGGGACCTACGAGCAGTACTTC
CASSYQGTYEQYF
>15|TRBV13|TRBD1|TRBJ1-1|medium-sized
TGTGCCAGCAGCTTAGGCCTGGACAGGGCCTTGAGTGCTTTCTTT
CASSLGLDRALSAFF
>13|TRBV29-1|-|TRBJ2-7|few
TGCAGCGTTAGAGGTCCAGGCCCTTACGAGCAGTACTTC
CSVRGPGPYEQYF
>17|TRBV13|TRBD2|TRBJ2-7|many
TGTGCCAGCAGCTACAGACTAGCGGGACTAAGCTCCTACGAGCAGTACTTC
CASSYRLAGLSSYEQYF
>15|TRBV18|-|TRBJ1-4|-
TGTGCCAGCTCACCAGTCCTGGGTCTTAATGAAAAACTGTTTTTT
CASSPVLGLNEKLFF
>14|TRBV6-7|TRBD1|TRBJ1-5|-
TGTGCCAGCAGTTACCCGGACAGGGATCAGACAAAGCATTTT
CASSYPDRDQTKHF
>16|TRBV5-4|TRBD2|TRBJ2-3|many
TGTGCCAGCAGCTCGGGACTAGCGGGAGGGTCAGATACGCAGTATTTT
CASSSGLAGGSDTQYF
>12|TRBV29-1|-|TRBJ2-3|many
TGCAGCGCCCGACGCCTCTTGGATACGCAGTATTTT
CSARRLLDTQYF
>19|TRBV2|-|TRBJ1-6|many
TGTGCCCCACACCCCGCGGGACGTAGTTCAAAGGGCTTTAATTCACCCCTCCACTTT
CAPHPAGRSSKGFNSPLHF
>14|TRBV19|-|TRBJ1-5|many
TGTGCCAGTAGTATACGACCCCGAGACTTACCCCAGCATTTT
CASSIRPRDLPQHF
>12|TRBV27|TRBD1|TRBJ2-7|-
TGTGCCAGCAGTTCAGGGGGCTACGAGCAGTACTTC
CASSSGGYEQYF
>11|TRBV6-5|-|TRBJ1-1|many
TGTGCCAGCAGTTACGGACTTAACGCTTTCTTT
CASSYGLNAFF
>13|TRBV20-1|TRBD2|TRBJ2-1|many
TGCAGTAATAGCGGGAGGATATACAATGAGCAGTTCTTC
CSNSGRIYNEQFF
>14|TRBV29-1|-|TRBJ1-2|few
TGCAGCGTTGAAGAGGGCAGGAACTACTATGGCTACACCTTC
CSVEEGRNYYGYTF